The source of this T cell receptor beta chain is a study of shared T cell receptors in the human thymus. Using immunoSEQ multiplex PCR, the repertoire was profiled, and TCRdb retains in-frame clones only, with some absent. The sample contains about 400,000 clones, approximately 95% of which appear only once. V was pared by 6 bases and J by 9 bases, with 13 bases between. Germline V gene data show CDR1 as SGDLS and CDR2 as YYNGEE. The CDR3 is 12 residues long. V is TRBV9 and J is TRBJ2-1; D might be TRBD2 (7 bases). This TCR was sampled from a human donor. The sequenced material came from thymocytes. The CDR3, as DNA: TGTGCCAGCAATTCGGGGGGCAGTGAGCAGTTCTTC. It encodes CASNSGGSEQFF.